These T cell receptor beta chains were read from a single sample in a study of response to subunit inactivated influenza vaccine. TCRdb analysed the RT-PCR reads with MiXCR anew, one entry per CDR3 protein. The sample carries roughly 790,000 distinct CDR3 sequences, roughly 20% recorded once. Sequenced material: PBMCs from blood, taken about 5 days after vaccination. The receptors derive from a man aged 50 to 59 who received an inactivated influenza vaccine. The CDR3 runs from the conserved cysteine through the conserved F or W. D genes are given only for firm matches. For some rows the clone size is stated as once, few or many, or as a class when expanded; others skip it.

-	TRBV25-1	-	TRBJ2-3	CASTGGRADTQYF	TGTGCCAGCACGGGGGGCCGGGCAGATACGCAGTATTTT
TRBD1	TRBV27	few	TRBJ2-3	CASRGQGARDTQYF	TGTGCCAGCAGGGGACAGGGGGCAAGAGATACGCAGTATTTT
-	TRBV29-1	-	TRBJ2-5	CSGLGGGQETQYF	TGCAGCGGACTGGGGGGCGGACAAGAGACCCAGTACTTC
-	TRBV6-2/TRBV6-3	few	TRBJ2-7	CASSYFGTHPYEQYF	TGTGCCAGCAGTTACTTCGGGACCCATCCCTACGAGCAGTACTTC
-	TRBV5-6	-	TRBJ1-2	CASSLRGLDGYTF	TGTGCCAGCAGCTTGCGGGGGCTGGATGGCTACACCTTC
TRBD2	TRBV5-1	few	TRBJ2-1	CASRSSGASYNEQFF	TGCGCCAGCAGATCGAGCGGGGCTTCCTACAATGAGCAGTTCTTC
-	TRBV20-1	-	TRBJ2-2	CSASGAPLTPGELFF	TGCAGTGCTAGCGGGGCCCCCTTAACACCCGGGGAGCTGTTTTTT
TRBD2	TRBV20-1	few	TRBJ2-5	CSAGTSGVETQYF	TGCAGTGCTGGGACTAGCGGGGTAGAGACCCAGTACTTC
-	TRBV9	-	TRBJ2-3	CASSVVDYLNTDTQYF	TGTGCCAGCAGCGTAGTAGACTACCTGAACACAGATACGCAGTATTTT
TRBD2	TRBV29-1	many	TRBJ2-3	CSVRKSGGGDTQYF	TGCAGCGTTCGAAAGAGCGGGGGGGGAGATACGCAGTATTTT
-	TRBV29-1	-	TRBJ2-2	CSVRWDSNTGELFF	TGCAGCGTTAGGTGGGACTCGAACACCGGGGAGCTGTTTTTT
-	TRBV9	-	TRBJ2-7	CASSERGGSRKGYEQYF	TGTGCCAGCAGCGAGAGGGGGGGCAGCAGAAAAGGCTACGAGCAGTACTTC
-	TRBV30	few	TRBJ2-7	CAWSTASYEQYF	TGTGCCTGGAGTACAGCGTCCTACGAGCAGTACTTC
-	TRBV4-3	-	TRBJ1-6	CASSQEPHKSGSLSPLHF	TGCGCCAGCAGCCAAGAACCACATAAAAGTGGCAGCCTATCACCCCTCCACTTT
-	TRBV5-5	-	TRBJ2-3	CASSFRLALATDTQYF	TGTGCCAGCAGCTTCAGGCTAGCTTTAGCCACAGATACGCAGTATTTT